These T cell receptor beta chains were read from a single sample in a study of Ad26.COV2.S vaccination and SARS-CoV-2 variants. Sequenced by immunoSEQ multiplex PCR; TCRdb stores in-frame clones only, minus some. The sample records roughly 100,000 clones, 80% being singletons. The input for sequencing was peripheral blood, taken after recovery from COVID-19. The source is a human donor who had recovered from COVID-19. The conserved cysteine and the conserved F or W are not part of the CDR3 here. Fields, in order: V gene, CDR3 protein.

TRBV2 ASSEGDRVQPQH
TRBV9 ASSVSGTGGYT
TRBV30 AWSETSEGEKLF
TRBV7-2 ASSFSTGNTEAF
TRBV4-3 ASSQEAPSTEAF
TRBV19 ASSIRQGLDGYT
TRBV2 ASSDRTGSEKLF
TRBV6-5 ASRGSSRYGYT
TRBV30 AWAGAANTEAF
TRBV6-5 ATGGVGGSSYEQY
TRBV6-2/TRBV6-3 ASSPRLAANTGELF
TRBV5-1 ASSSGTVDYEQY
TRBV4-1 ASSQDRGNTGELF
TRBV30 AWSVIRTGNTEAF
TRBV11-3 ASSLGGGLETQY
TRBV7-2 ASSLSPTSTDTQY
TRBV2 AIQGLTGANVLT
TRBV18 ASSLGRGDNEQF
TRBV18 ASSLQGLGNQPQH
TRBV7-7 ASSLGQGTDTQY
TRBV10-3 AIGEGGTTEAF
TRBV29-1 SVRDTWAVEKLF
TRBV5-1 ASSLDGGRIRAGELF
TRBV9 ASSPRLTEDATQY
TRBV3-1/TRBV3-2 ASSQETRDAPNYGYT
TRBV19 ASSRGQIYTEAF
TRBV10-2 ASSEELYNEQF
TRBV4-1 ASSQTPAAIVQY
TRBV30 AWSVAGGAYTQY
TRBV7-3 ASSSRGSLGDTQY
TRBV7-2 ASSSVHTGELF
TRBV11-2 ASSYRDRGTEAF
TRBV7-9 ASSLARDVSPLH
TRBV7-2 ASSGQGLGVNQETQY
TRBV6-5 ATSWGQGLTYEQY
TRBV7-9 ASSFSGGPAPNIQY
TRBV10-1 ASSSGQGRTEAF
TRBV9 ASSAWGSNQPQH
TRBV6-6 ASSYSTGPPLH